This TCR beta chain was sequenced for a study of identical twins' blood T cells. TCR cDNA libraries came from RNA via a modified published protocol. TCRdb passed the 5' RACE reads through MiXCR, listing each CDR3 protein once. Of around 380,000 distinct CDR3 sequences in the sample, more than 25% were seen once. V was clipped by 6 bases and J by 5 bases, with 8 bases between them. Germline assignment: CDR1 MDHEN and CDR2 SYDVKM. The CDR3 is 13 amino acids. The sequenced sample consisted of PBMCs. The sequence was collected from a woman aged 18-49 years in good health. This chain uses TRBV28 with TRBJ1-6; D call uncertain. The DNA of the CDR3 is TGTGCCAGCAGCCCGAACAATAATTCACCCCTCCACTTT. It yields the protein CASSPNNNSPLHF.